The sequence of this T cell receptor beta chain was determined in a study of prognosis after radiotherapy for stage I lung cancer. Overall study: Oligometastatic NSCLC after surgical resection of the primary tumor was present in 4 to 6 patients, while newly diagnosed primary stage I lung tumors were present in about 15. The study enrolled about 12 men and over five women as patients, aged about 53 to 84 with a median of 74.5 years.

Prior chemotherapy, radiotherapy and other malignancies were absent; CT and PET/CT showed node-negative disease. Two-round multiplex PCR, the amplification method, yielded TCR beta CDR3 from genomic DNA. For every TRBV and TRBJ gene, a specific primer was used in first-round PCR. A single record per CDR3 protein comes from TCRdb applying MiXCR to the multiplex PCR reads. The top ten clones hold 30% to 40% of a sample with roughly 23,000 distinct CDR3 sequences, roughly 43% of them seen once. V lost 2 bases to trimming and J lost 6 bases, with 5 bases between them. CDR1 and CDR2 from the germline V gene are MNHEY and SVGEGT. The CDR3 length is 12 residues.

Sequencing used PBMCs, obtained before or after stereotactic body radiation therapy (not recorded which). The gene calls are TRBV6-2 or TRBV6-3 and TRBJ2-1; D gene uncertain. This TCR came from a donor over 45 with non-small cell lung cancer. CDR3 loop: CASSYGSNEQFF. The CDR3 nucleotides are TGTGCCAGCAGTTACGGGTCCAATGAGCAGTTCTTC.